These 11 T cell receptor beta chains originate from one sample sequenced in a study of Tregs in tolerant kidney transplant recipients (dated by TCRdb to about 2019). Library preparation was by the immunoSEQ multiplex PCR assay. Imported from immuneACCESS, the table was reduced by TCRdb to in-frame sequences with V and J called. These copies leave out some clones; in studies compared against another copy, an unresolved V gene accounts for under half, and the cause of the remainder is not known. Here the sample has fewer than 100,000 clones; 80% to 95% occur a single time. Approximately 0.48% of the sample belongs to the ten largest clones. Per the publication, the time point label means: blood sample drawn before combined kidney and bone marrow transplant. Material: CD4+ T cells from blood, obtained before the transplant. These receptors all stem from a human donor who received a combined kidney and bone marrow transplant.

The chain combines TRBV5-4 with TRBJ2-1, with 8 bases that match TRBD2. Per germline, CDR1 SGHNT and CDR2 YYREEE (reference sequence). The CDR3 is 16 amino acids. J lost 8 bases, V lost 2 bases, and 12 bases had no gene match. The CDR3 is CASSFAAASGRHEQFF. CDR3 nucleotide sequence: TGTGCCAGCAGCTTTGCCGCGGCTAGCGGGCGTCATGAGCAGTTCTTC.

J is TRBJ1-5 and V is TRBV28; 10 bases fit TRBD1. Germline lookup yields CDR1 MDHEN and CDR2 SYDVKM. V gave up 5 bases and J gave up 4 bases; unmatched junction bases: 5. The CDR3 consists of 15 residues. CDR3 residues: CASSPTGGGNQPQHF. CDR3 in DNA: TGTGCCAGCAGTCCGACAGGGGGCGGGAATCAGCCCCAGCATTTT.

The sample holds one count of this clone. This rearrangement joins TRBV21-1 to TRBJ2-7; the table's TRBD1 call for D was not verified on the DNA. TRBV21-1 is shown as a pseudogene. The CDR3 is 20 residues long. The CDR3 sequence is CASSKDSGTGEEIRSYEQYF. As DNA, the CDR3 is TGTGCCAGCAGCAAAGACTCCGGGACAGGGGAGGAAATACGGTCCTACGAGCAGTACTTC.

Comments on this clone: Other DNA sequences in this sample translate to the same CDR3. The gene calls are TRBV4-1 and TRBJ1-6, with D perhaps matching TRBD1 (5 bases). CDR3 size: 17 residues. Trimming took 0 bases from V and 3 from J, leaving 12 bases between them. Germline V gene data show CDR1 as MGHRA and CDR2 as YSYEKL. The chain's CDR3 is CASSQDGRGRYNSPLHF. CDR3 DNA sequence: TGCGCCAGCAGCCAAGATGGGAGGGGTCGCTATAATTCACCCCTCCACTTT.

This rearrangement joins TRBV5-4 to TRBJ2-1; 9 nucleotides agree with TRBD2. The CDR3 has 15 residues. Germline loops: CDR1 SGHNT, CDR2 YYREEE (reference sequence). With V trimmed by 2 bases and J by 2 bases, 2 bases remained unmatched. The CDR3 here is CASSFRGRAYNEQFF. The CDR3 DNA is TGTGCCAGCAGCTTTCGCGGGAGGGCCTACAATGAGCAGTTCTTC.

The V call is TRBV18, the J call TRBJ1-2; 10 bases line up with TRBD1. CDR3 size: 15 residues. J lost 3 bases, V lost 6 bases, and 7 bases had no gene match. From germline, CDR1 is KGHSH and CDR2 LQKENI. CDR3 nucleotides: TGTGCCAGCTCTCCCGGACAGGGGGATCACTATGGCTACACCTTC. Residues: CASSPGQGDHYGYTF.

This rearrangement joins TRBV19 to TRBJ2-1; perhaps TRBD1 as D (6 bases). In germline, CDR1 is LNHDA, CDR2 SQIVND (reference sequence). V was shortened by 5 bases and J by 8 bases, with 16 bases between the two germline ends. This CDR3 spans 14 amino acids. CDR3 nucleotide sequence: TGTGCCAGTAGTCAGGACAGAGAAAACGATGAGCAGTTCTTC. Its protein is CASSQDRENDEQFF.

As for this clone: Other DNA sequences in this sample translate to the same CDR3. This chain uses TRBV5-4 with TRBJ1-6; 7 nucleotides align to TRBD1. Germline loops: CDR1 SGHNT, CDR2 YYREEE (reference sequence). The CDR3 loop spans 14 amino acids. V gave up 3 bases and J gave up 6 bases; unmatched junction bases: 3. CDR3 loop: CASSWGQTNSPLHF. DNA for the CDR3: TGTGCCAGCAGCTGGGGACAGACTAATTCACCCCTCCACTTT.

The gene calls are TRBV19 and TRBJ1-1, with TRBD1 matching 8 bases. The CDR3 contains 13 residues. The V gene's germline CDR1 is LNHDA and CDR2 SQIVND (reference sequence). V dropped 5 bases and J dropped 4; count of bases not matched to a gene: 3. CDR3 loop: CASSLDRVTEAFF. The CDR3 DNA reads TGTGCCAGTAGTCTGGACAGGGTCACTGAAGCTTTCTTT.

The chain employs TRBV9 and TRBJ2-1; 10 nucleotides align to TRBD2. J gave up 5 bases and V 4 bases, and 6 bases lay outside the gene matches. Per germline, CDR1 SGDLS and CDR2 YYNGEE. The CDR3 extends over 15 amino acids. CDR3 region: CASSRSGGGNNEQFF. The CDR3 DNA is TGTGCCAGCAGCCGGAGCGGGGGGGGAAACAATGAGCAGTTCTTC.

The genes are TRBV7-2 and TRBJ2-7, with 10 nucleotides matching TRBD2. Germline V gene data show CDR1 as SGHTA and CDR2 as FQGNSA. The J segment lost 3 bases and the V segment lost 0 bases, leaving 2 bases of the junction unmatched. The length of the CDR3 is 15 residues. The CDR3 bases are TGTGCCAGCAGCTTAGCCCCTAGCGGGAGCTACGAGCAGTACTTC. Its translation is CASSLAPSGSYEQYF.